These T cell receptor beta chains were read from a single sample in a study of OX40 agonist ivuxolimab in advanced cancers. Assay used: immunoSEQ multiplex PCR; TCRdb lists only in-frame clones, some missing. The sample contains 55,000 or so clones, 85% to 90% of which appear only once. The material was CD4+ or CD8+ T cells sorted from blood, obtained in a trial of the OX40 agonist ivuxolimab. These receptors came from an adult with an advanced solid tumor such as melanoma, head and neck, liver or kidney cancer. Each CDR3 is given with its conserved first and last residue. The order of the fields is V gene, D gene, J gene, clone size, CDR3 DNA, CDR3 protein. A D gene is named only where the DNA matches it firmly. Size tells how often a clone was seen (once, few, many) or the class of an expanded clone, and some rows leave it out.

>TRBV11-2|.|TRBJ1-2|.
TGTGCCAGCAGCCCGGGACAAGCCCCTAACTATGGCTACACCTTC
CASSPGQAPNYGYTF
>TRBV7-3|.|TRBJ2-1|.
TGTGCCAGCAGCCACGCGGAGGGGGAGCAGTTCTTC
CASSHAEGEQFF
>TRBV5-6|.|TRBJ2-5|.
TGTGCCAGCAGCTTGACCCAAGAGACCCAGTACTTC
CASSLTQETQYF
>TRBV9|.|TRBJ2-3|.
TGTGCCAGCAGCGTAGCCCACGGGACCCACACAGATACGCAGTATTTT
CASSVAHGTHTDTQYF
>TRBV2|TRBD1|TRBJ2-7|.
TGTGCCAGCAGTGATTGGACAGGGAAGGACGAGCAGTACTTC
CASSDWTGKDEQYF
>TRBV6-5|.|TRBJ2-3|.
TGTGCCAGCAGTCACGACACAGATACGCAGTATTTT
CASSHDTDTQYF
>TRBV7-9|.|TRBJ2-5|.
TGTGCCAGCAGCTCCACCCAGGCAGAGACCCAGTACTTC
CASSSTQAETQYF
>TRBV28|.|TRBJ1-6|.
TGTGCCAGCAGTTTACGGGGGATTTATAATTCACCCCTCCACTTT
CASSLRGIYNSPLHF
>TRBV2|TRBD2|TRBJ2-5|few
TGTGCCAGCACGGGGGGTATGGAGACCCAGTACTTC
CASTGGMETQYF
>TRBV18|.|TRBJ2-5|.
TGTGCCAGCTCACCGAGTTCTCAAGAGACCCAGTACTTC
CASSPSSQETQYF
>TRBV28|.|TRBJ2-7|.
TGTGCCAGCAGTTTCAGAACCGGGGACGAGCAGTACTTC
CASSFRTGDEQYF
>TRBV27|TRBD1|TRBJ2-7|.
TGTGCCAGCAGTACCGGTGGACAGGGGGCCTACGAGCAGTACTTC
CASSTGGQGAYEQYF
>TRBV11-3|.|TRBJ2-7|.
TGTGCCAGCAGCTCCGACAGGAACCACGAGCAGTACTTC
CASSSDRNHEQYF
>TRBV2|.|TRBJ2-2|once
TGTGCCAGCATTGAGAACGGGGCAAGGGGGTCCGGGGAGCTGTTTTTT
CASIENGARGSGELFF
>TRBV19|.|TRBJ2-3|.
TGTGCCAGTAGCCCGCAAACAGATACGCAGTATTTT
CASSPQTDTQYF
>TRBV7-9|.|TRBJ2-7|.
TGTGCCAGCAGCTTAGGGGCGCTCTCCTACGAGCAGTACTTC
CASSLGALSYEQYF
>TRBV12-2|.|TRBJ1-2|.
TGTGCAAGTCGCTTCCGGACAGGTTTGGTAGACTATGGCTACACCTTC
CASRFRTGLVDYGYTF
>TRBV5-4|.|TRBJ1-2|.
TGTGCCAGCAGCGGGGGGCGAGACTATGGCTACACCTTC
CASSGGRDYGYTF
>TRBV4-2|TRBD2|TRBJ2-7|.
TGTGCCAGCAGCCAACCGGGACTAGCGGGATACGAGCAGTACTTC
CASSQPGLAGYEQYF
>TRBV19|TRBD2|TRBJ2-3|.
TGTGCCAGTAGTGTGGGACTAGCGGGAATCACAGATACGCAGTATTTT
CASSVGLAGITDTQYF
>TRBV11-3|.|TRBJ2-7|.
TGTGCCAGCAGCCACAATTCGGGGACGCGCGAGCAGTACTTC
CASSHNSGTREQYF
>TRBV7-7|TRBD1|TRBJ2-7|.
TGTGCTAGCAGCATGGGACAGGGGGGAATGCAGTACTTC
CASSMGQGGMQYF
>TRBV5-4|.|TRBJ2-2|.
TGTGCCAGCAGCAGAAAAGGACCGGCAGGGAACACCGGGGAGCTGTTTTTT
CASSRKGPAGNTGELFF
>TRBV28|.|TRBJ1-1|once
TGTGCCAGCAGTTTCCACAGGGCCAACACTGAAGCTTTCTTT
CASSFHRANTEAFF
>TRBV19|TRBD1|TRBJ1-2|once
TGTGCCAACACCCGGGACAGGGGGCAAGGCTACACCTTC
CANTRDRGQGYTF
>TRBV7-8|.|TRBJ2-3|.
TGTGCCAGCAGCTTAAGCACAGGGAGGACAGATACGCAGTATTTT
CASSLSTGRTDTQYF
>TRBV18|.|TRBJ2-1|once
TGTGCCAGCTCACCTTCCATAAGGGGTTACAATGAGCAGTTCTTC
CASSPSIRGYNEQFF
>TRBV19|TRBD2|TRBJ2-5|.
TGTGCCAGTAGTTTAGCGGGAGTTGAGACCCAGTACTTC
CASSLAGVETQYF
>TRBV5-4|TRBD1|TRBJ2-4|.
TGTGCCAGCAGCTGGGCAGGGGGCGAGAACATTCAGTACTTC
CASSWAGGENIQYF
>TRBV11-2|TRBD2|TRBJ2-7|.
TGTGCCTCTCAAAGGACTAGCGGGCCGCGGGAGCAGTACTTC
CASQRTSGPREQYF
>TRBV5-1|.|TRBJ2-5|few
TGCGCCAGCAGCCCCCCCCGGACTACTGGGGAGACCCAGTACTTC
CASSPPRTTGETQYF
>TRBV11-3|.|TRBJ2-2|.
TGTGCCAGCAGCTCCGAAAACACCGGGGAGCTGTTTTTT
CASSSENTGELFF
>TRBV6-4|.|TRBJ1-1|.
TGTGCCAGCAGTGACTCCTTAGGGCTTTCTAAGGGAAACACTGAAGCTTTCTTT
CASSDSLGLSKGNTEAFF
>TRBV5-4|TRBD2|TRBJ2-7|.
TGTGCCAGCAGCTTAAGACTAGCGGGAATCTACGAGCAGTACTTC
CASSLRLAGIYEQYF
>TRBV7-2|TRBD1|TRBJ1-2|.
TGTGCCAGCAGCTTATCCTGGGACAGGGGTCCTCAGTATGGCTACACCTTC
CASSLSWDRGPQYGYTF
>TRBV14|.|TRBJ2-5|once
TGTGCCAGCAGCCAAGATCTCGGAGGCCGTACCTTGGGGACCCAGTACTTC
CASSQDLGGRTLGTQYF
>TRBV2|TRBD1|TRBJ2-5|.
TGTGCCAGCAGTGACGGACAGGGGCCTTCAAGGCCCCAGTACTTC
CASSDGQGPSRPQYF
>TRBV28|.|TRBJ2-1|once
TGTGCCAGCAGTTTATGGAGACAGGAGCAGTTCTTC
CASSLWRQEQFF